Listed below are T cell receptor beta chains from one sample, sequenced in a study of cytomegalovirus exposure and HLA in healthy donors. Some clones are missing from TCRdb's copy, which holds only in-frame ones; the method was immunoSEQ multiplex PCR. The table records approximately 300,000 clones, roughly 90% of them present only once. Specimen: PBMCs. These receptor sequences come from a woman between 18 and 29 years old in good health and CMV-seronegative. Each CDR3 is given without its conserved first and last residue. Fields, in order: J gene, V gene, CDR3 protein.

TRBJ2-2,TRBV30,AWSEGQGLTGELF
TRBJ1-2,TRBV13,ASSLEGIG
TRBJ2-7,TRBV28,ASSFGQGGGERCEQY
TRBJ2-1,TRBV6-4,ASSSGFSSYNEQF
TRBJ2-5,TRBV2,ASSVTGSAETQY
TRBJ2-1,TRBV19,ASSTLQGAYPNEQF
TRBJ2-1,TRBV11-1,ASSLGGTYYNEQF
TRBJ2-3,TRBV4-3,ASSQDRAGTDTQY
TRBJ2-7,TRBV5-1,ASKLADYEQY
TRBJ1-1,TRBV6-6,ASSPTGYTEAF